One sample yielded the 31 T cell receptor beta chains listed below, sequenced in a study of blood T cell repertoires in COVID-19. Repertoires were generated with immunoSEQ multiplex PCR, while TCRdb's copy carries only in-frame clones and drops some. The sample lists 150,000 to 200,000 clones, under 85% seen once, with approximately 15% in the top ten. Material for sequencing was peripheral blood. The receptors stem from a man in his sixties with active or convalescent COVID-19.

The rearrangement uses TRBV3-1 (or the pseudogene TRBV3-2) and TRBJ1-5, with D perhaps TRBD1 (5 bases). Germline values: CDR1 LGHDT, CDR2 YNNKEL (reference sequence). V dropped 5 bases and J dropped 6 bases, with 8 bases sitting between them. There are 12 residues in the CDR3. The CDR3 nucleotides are TGTGCCAGCAGCACCGGGGGTCAGCCCCAGCATTTT. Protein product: CASSTGGQPQHF.

CDR3 residues: CASSDGENYEQYF. The CDR3 DNA follows: TGTGCCAGCAGTGATGGGGAGAACTACGAGCAGTACTTC. V is TRBV25-1 and J is TRBJ2-7; a possible D gene is TRBD2 (5 bases). This CDR3 is 13 amino acids long. Trimming took off 3 bases at V and 3 bases at J, with 9 bases between the two ends. Germline CDR1 reads MGHDK; CDR2 reads SYGVNS.

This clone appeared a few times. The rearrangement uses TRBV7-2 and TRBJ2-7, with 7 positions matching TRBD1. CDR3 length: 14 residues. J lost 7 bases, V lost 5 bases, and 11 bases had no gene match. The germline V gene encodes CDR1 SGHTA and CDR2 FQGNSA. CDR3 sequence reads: CASSRTGLLGEQYF. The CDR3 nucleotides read TGTGCCAGCAGCCGGACAGGACTGCTGGGGGAGCAGTACTTC.

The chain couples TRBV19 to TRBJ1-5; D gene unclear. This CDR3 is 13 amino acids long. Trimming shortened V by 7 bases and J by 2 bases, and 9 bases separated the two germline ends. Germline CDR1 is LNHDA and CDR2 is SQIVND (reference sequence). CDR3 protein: CASTVSRNQPQHF. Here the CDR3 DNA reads TGTGCCAGTACGGTTTCCCGCAATCAGCCCCAGCATTTT.

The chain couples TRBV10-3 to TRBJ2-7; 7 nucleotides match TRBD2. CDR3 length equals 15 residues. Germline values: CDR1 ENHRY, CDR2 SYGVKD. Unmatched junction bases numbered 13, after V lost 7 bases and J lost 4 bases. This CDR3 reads CAIKKQRDEEYEQYF. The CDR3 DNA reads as TGTGCCATCAAAAAACAGCGGGATGAGGAATACGAGCAGTACTTC.

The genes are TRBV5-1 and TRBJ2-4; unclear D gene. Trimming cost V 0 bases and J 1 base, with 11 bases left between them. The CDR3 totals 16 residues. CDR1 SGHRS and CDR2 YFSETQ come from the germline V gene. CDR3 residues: CASSLGGGSAKNIQYF. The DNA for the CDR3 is TGCGCCAGCAGCTTGGGCGGTGGGTCCGCCAAAAACATTCAGTACTTC.

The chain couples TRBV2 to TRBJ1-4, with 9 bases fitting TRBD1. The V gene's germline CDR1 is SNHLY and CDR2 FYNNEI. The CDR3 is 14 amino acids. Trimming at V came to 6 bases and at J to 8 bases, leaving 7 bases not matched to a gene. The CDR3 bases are TGTGCCAGCAGCGGGACAGGGAACGGCGAAAAACTGTTTTTT. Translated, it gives CASSGTGNGEKLFF.

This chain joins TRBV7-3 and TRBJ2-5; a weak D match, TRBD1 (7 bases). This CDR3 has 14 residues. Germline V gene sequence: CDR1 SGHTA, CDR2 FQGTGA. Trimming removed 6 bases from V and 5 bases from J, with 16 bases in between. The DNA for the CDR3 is TGTGCCAGCAGAGACACAGGGGCGGGGGAGACCCAGTACTTC. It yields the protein CASRDTGAGETQYF.

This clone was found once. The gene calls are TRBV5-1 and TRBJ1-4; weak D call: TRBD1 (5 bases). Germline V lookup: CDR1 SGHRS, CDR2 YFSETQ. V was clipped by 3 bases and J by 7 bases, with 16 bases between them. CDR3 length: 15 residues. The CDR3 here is CASSSEGTRAEKLFF. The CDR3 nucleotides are TGCGCCAGCAGCTCGGAGGGGACTCGGGCTGAAAAACTGTTTTTT.

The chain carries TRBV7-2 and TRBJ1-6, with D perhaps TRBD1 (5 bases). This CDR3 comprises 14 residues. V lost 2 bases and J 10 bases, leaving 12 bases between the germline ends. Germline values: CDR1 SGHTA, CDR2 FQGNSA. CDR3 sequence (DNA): TGTGCCAGCAGCTTATTACGGGGGGGGTCACCCCTCCACTTT. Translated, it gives CASSLLRGGSPLHF.

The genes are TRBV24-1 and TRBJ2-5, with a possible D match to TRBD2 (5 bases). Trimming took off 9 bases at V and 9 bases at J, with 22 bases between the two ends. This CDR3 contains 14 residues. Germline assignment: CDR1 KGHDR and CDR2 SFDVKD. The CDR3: CATLYRPLQRAQYF. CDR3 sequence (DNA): TGTGCCACCCTCTACCGCCCCCTCCAGAGGGCCCAGTACTTC.

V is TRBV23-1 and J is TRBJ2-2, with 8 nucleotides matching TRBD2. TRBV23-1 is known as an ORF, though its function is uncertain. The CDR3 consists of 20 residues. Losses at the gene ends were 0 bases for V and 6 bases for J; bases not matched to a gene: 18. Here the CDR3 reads CASSQSPCRGGLAGPGELFF. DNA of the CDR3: TGCGCCAGCAGTCAATCCCCATGCCGTGGCGGCCTAGCGGGCCCCGGGGAGCTGTTTTTT.

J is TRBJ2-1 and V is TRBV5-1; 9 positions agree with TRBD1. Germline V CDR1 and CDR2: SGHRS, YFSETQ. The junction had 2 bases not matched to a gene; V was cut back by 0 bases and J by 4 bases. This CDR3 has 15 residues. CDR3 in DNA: TGCGCCAGCAGCTTGGAAGGGACAGGGTACAATGAGCAGTTCTTC. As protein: CASSLEGTGYNEQFF.

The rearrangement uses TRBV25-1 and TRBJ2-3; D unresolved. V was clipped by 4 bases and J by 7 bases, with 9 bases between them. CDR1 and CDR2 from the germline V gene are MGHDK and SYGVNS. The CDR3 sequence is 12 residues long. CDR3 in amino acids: CASSVAENTQYF. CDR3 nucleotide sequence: TGTGCCAGCAGTGTTGCAGAAAATACGCAGTATTTT.

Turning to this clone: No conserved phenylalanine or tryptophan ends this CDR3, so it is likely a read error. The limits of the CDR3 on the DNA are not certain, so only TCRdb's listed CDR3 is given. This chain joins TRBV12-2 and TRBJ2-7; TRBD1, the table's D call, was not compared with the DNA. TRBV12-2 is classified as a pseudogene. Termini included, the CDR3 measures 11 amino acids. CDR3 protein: CASRFGQGGAT.

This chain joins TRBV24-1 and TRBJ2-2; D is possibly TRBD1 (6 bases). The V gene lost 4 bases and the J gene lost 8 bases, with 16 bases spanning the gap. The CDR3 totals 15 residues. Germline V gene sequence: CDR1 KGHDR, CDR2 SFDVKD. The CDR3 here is CATSDRGGDSGELFF. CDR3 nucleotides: TGTGCCACCAGTGACCGAGGGGGTGACTCTGGGGAGCTGTTTTTT.

For the CDR3, the DNA is TGTGCCAGCAGCTTAATAAGCGGGGGGGACACAGATACGCAGTATTTT. This gives the protein CASSLISGGDTDTQYF. J is TRBJ2-3 and V is TRBV5-8, with TRBD2 matching over 10 bases. The CDR3 sequence is 16 residues long. The V gene end was trimmed by 2 bases and the J gene end by 2 bases; junction bases not matched to a gene: 5. Germline V lookup: CDR1 SGHTS, CDR2 YDEGEE. Based on the CDR3 plus reference TRBV5-8 and TRBJ2-3, the full variable domain is EAGVTQSPTHLIKTRGQQATLRCSPISGHTSVYWYQQALGLGLQFLLWYDEGEERNRGNFPPRFSGRQFPNYSSELNVNALELEDSALYLCASSLISGGDTDTQYFGPGTRLTVL.

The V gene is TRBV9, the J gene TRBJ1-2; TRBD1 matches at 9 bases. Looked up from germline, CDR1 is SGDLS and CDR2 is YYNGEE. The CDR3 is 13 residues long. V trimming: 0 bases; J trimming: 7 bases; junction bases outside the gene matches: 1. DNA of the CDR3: TGTGCCAGCAGCGTAGTGACAGGGGGTGGCTACACCTTC. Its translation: CASSVVTGGGYTF.

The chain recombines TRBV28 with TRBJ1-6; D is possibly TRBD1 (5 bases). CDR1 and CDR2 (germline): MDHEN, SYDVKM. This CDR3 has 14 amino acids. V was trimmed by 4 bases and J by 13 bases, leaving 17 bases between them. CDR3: CASSSAFQGDPLHF. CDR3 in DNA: TGTGCCAGCAGTTCCGCCTTCCAGGGTGATCCCCTCCACTTT. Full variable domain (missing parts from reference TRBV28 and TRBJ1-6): DVKVTQSSRYLVKRTGEKVFLECVQDMDHENMFWYRQDPGLGLRLIYFSYDVKMKEKGDIPEGYSVSREKKERFSLILESASTNQTSMYLCASSSAFQGDPLHFGNGTRLTVT.

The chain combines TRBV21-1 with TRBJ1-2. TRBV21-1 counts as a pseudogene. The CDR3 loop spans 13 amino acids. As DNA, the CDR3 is TGTGCCAGGGGCCTAGCCCCTAACTATGGCTACACCTTC. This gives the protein CARGLAPNYGYTF.

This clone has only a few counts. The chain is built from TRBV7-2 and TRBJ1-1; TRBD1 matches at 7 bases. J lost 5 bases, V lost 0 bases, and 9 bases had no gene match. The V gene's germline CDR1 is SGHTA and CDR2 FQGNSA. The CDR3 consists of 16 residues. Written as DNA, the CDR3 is TGTGCCAGCAGCTTAGCGCATTTAGGGGGCAGAACTGAAGCTTTCTTT. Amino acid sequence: CASSLAHLGGRTEAFF.

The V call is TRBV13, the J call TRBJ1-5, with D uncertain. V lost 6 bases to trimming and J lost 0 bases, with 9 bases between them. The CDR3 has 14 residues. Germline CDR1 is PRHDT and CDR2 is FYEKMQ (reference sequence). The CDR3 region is CASSSGYSNQPQHF. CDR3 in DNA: TGTGCCAGCAGTTCAGGATATAGCAATCAGCCCCAGCATTTT.

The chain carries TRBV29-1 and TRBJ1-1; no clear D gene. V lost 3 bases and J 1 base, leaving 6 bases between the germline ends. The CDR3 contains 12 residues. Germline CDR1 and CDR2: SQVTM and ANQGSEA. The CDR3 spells CSVEAENTEAFF. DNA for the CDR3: TGCAGCGTTGAGGCTGAGAACACTGAAGCTTTCTTT.

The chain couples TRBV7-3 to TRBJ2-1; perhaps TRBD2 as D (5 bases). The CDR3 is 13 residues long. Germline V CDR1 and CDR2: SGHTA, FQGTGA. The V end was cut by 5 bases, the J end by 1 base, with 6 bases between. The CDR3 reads CASSRGSYNEQFF. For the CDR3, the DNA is TGTGCCAGCAGCCGAGGGTCCTACAATGAGCAGTTCTTC.

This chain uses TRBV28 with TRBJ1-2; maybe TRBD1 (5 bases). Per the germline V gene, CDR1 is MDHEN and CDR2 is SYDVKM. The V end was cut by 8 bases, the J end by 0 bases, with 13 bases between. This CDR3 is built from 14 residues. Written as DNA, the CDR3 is TGTGCCAGCGGTACAGGACTAGCTAACTATGGCTACACCTTC. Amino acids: CASGTGLANYGYTF.

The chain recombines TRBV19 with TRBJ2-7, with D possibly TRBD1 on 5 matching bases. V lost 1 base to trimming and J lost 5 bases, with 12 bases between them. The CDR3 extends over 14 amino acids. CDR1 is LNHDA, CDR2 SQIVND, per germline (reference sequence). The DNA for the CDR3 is TGTGCCAGTAGTATAGGACTGGTGGGGCACGAGCAGTACTTC. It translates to CASSIGLVGHEQYF.

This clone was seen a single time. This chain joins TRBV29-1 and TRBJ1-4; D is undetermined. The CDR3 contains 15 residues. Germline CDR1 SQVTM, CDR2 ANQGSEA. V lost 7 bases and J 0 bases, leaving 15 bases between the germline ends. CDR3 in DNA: TGCAGCGCCAGCAGGTCCGATGCAACTAATGAAAAACTGTTTTTT. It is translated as CSASRSDATNEKLFF.

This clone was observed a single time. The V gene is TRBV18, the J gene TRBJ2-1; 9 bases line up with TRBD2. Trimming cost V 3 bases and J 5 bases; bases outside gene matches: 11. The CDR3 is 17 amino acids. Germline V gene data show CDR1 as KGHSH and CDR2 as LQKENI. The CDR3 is CASSPLTPAGGHNEQFF. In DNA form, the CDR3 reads TGTGCCAGCTCACCCCTCACCCCAGCGGGAGGCCACAATGAGCAGTTCTTC.

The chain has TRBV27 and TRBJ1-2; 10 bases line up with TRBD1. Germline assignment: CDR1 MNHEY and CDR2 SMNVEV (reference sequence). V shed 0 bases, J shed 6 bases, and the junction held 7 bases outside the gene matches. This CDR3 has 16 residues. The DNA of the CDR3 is TGTGCCAGCAGTTTATCTTGGGACAGGGGTGGCAATGGCTACACCTTC. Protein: CASSLSWDRGGNGYTF.

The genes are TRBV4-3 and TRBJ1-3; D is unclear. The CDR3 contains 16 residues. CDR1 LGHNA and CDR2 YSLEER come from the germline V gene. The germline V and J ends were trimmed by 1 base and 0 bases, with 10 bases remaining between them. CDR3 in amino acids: CASSQAWQNSGNTIYF. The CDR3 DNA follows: TGCGCCAGCAGCCAAGCTTGGCAGAACTCTGGAAACACCATATATTTT.

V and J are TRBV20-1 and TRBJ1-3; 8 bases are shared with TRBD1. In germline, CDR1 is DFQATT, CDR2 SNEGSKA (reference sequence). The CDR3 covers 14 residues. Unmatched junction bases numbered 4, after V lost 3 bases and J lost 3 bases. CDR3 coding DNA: TGCAGTGCTAGTGCCAGGGGGCTTGGAAACACCATATATTTT. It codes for CSASARGLGNTIYF.